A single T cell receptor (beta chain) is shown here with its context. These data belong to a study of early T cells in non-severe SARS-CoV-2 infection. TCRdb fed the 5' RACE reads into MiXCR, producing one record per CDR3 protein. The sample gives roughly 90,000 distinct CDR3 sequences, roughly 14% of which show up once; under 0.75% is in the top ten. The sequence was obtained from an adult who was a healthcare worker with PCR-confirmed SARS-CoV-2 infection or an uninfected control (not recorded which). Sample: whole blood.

The CDR3 sequence: CSVGVRYLQETQYF. In nucleotides, the CDR3 is TGCAGCGTCGGCGTGAGGTACCTACAAGAGACCCAGTACTTC. The chain is built from TRBV29-1 and TRBJ2-5; no firm D call. V was shortened by 6 bases and J by 2 bases, with 16 bases between the two germline ends. This CDR3 spans 14 amino acids. Germline assignment: CDR1 SQVTM and CDR2 ANQGSEA.